This T cell receptor (beta chain) was captured by sequencing in a study of cytomegalovirus exposure and HLA in healthy donors. Study-level results: Most TCR sequences showed up rarely, but some public TCRs showed up in many donors. Earlier analysis yielded a pattern in which most TCR beta V segments were productive about 87% or about 30% of the time.

A multiplex PCR was run with 60 Vbeta primers and 13 Jbeta primers. Method: immunoSEQ multiplex PCR; TCRdb's copy keeps in-frame clones and lacks some. There are under 85,000 clones in the sample; roughly 75% occur only once, and less than 5% lies in the top ten. Concerning this clone itself: Antigen unknown.

The CDR3 covers 12 residues. Trimming cost V 0 bases and J 8 bases, with 8 bases left between them. Germline assignment: CDR1 GTSNPN and CDR2 SVGIG (reference sequence). The rearrangement links TRBV30 to TRBJ2-1, with no clear D. Source material: PBMCs. This clonotype originated in a woman aged 25 to 39 in good health and CMV-seronegative. DNA of the CDR3: TGTGCCTGGAGTGTAGAGTGGTATGAGCAGTTCTTC. This gives the protein CAWSVEWYEQFF.